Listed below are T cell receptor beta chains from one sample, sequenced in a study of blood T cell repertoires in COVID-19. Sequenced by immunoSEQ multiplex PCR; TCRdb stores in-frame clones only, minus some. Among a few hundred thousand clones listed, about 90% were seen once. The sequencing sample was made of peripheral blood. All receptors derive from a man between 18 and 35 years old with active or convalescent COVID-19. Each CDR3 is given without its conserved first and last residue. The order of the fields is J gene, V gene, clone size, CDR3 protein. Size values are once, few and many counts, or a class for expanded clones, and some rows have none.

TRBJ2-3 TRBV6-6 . ASRSGGLTDTQY
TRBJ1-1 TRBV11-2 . ASRSWGLNTEAF
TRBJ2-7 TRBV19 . ASSSNYEQY
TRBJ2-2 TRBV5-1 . ASSPGTPNTGELF
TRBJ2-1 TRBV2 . ASRLAGVNDEQF
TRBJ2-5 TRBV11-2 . ASSIRDRGSAETQY
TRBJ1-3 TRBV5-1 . ASSSAQQLGPGNTIY
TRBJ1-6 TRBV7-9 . ASSLGEGSPLH
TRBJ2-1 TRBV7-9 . ASSRIDRTGINEQF
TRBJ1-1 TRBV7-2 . ASSLETAGAF
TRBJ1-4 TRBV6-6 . ASSLSEKLF
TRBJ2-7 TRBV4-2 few ASSQDIYEQY
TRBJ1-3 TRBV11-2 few ASSLDRPGVGNTIY
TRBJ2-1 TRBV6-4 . ASSWGSGPYNEQF
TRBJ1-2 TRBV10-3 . AISESGASYT
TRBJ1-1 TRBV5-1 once ASSKTYRAETSGSF
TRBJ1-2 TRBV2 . ASSDSGMQGYT
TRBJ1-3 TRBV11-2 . ASSLVEGLGSGNTIY
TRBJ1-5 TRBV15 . ATSRVYRQGNQPQH
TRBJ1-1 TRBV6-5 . ASSKSTGLATEAF
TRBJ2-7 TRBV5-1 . ASSPETSGGIYEQY
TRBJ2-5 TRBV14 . ASSQDRQPQETQY
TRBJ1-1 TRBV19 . ASSITANTEAF
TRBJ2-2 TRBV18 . ASSPWTGTGELF
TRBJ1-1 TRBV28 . ASSSDTGGPEAF
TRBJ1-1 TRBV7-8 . ASSLDATGGVNTEAF
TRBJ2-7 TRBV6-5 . ASHTSGPYEQY
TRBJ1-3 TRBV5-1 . ASRYGTGDLISGNTIY
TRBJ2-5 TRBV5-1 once ASSLGGRQGQETQY
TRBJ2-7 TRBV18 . ASSPGDVLRYEQY
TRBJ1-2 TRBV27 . ASSPGTDYGYT
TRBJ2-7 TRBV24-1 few ATSSAGYEQY
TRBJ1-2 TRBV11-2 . ASSSPWASYGYT